This is a list of T cell receptor beta chains from one sample in a study of cytotoxic CD8 clonotypes in ibrutinib-treated CLL. TCRdb's copy holds only in-frame clones and misses some; the assay was immunoSEQ multiplex PCR. The sample includes about 130,000 clones, over 75% of them seen just once. The sequenced sample was PBMCs, obtained after 24 months of ibrutinib treatment. Receptor source: a human donor with chronic lymphocytic leukemia. CDR3s include the opening cysteine and the closing phenylalanine or tryptophan. The D gene is left open where the match is weak. Only some rows state a clone size, as once, few, many or a class for expanded clones.

CDR3 DNA | CDR3 protein | V gene | D gene | J gene | clone size
TGTGCCAGCAGTTCACCAAGCAGGGAGGGCTATGGCTACACCTTC | CASSSPSREGYGYTF | TRBV27 | - | TRBJ1-2 | -
TGTGCCAGCAGGTCCGGACAGGGGGGGTACGGGTATAATTCACCCCTCCACTTT | CASRSGQGGYGYNSPLHF | TRBV28 | TRBD1 | TRBJ1-6 | many
TGTGCCTGGAGTACCACCGGCTGGGGACCTACCAGGGAGACCCAGTACTTC | CAWSTTGWGPTRETQYF | TRBV30 | - | TRBJ2-5 | once
TGTGCCAGCAGCTTAGGGTCTAGCCGAAATGAAAAACTGTTTTTT | CASSLGSSRNEKLFF | TRBV7-9 | - | TRBJ1-4 | -
TGTGCCAGCAATGGAAATCACCGGGGCTACACCTTC | CASNGNHRGYTF | TRBV28 | - | TRBJ1-2 | once
TGTGCCACCAGCAGAGCCCAAGGACGCATGAACACTGAAGCTTTCTTT | CATSRAQGRMNTEAFF | TRBV15 | - | TRBJ1-1 | once
TGTGCCAGCTCACCGCGACAGGGGTCAAACACAGATACGCAGTATTTT | CASSPRQGSNTDTQYF | TRBV18 | TRBD1 | TRBJ2-3 | -
TGTGCCAGCGGGCTAGCCACAGATACGCAGTATTTT | CASGLATDTQYF | TRBV9 | - | TRBJ2-3 | -
TGTGCCAGCTCATTAGATACGCAGTATTTT | CASSLDTQYF | TRBV18 | - | TRBJ2-3 | -
TGTGCCAGCAGCCAAACAGGTCAGAGAGCTTTCTTT | CASSQTGQRAFF | TRBV5-4 | - | TRBJ1-1 | -
TGCGCCAGCAGCCTTCTAGCGGGGGATTCTGGGGCCAACGTCCTGACTTTC | CASSLLAGDSGANVLTF | TRBV5-1 | TRBD2 | TRBJ2-6 | -
TGTGCCACCCTCGACAGAGGGGTGAGTGAAAAACTGTTTTTT | CATLDRGVSEKLFF | TRBV19 | - | TRBJ1-4 | -
TGTGCCAGCAGCGTAGAAGATAATTCACCCCTCCACTTT | CASSVEDNSPLHF | TRBV9 | - | TRBJ1-6 | few
TGTGCCAGCAGTAGCAAACAGGGAGCTAACTATGGCTACACCTTC | CASSSKQGANYGYTF | TRBV2 | - | TRBJ1-2 | -
TGTGCCAGCAGCTTAGTGAGGGAGGGGACCCAGTACTTC | CASSLVREGTQYF | TRBV7-2 | TRBD2 | TRBJ2-5 | -
TGTGCCAGCAGTTACAGTGGTGGGGGTTATTCACCCCTCCACTTT | CASSYSGGGYSPLHF | TRBV6-5 | - | TRBJ1-6 | -
TGCGCCAGCAGGCTAAGCGCGGGGACTGGGGCCAACGTCCTGACTTTC | CASRLSAGTGANVLTF | TRBV4-3 | - | TRBJ2-6 | few
TGCAGTGCTATATGGCGAGAAAAACTGTTTTTT | CSAIWREKLFF | TRBV20-1 | - | TRBJ1-4 | -
TGTGCCAGCAGTATGGAAGGCAGGATTATAGATCAGCCCCAGCATTTT | CASSMEGRIIDQPQHF | TRBV2 | - | TRBJ1-5 | -
TGTGCCAGCATTGGAGACAGGGGGTTCCACGAGCAGTACTTC | CASIGDRGFHEQYF | TRBV6-1 | TRBD1 | TRBJ2-7 | -
TGTGCCAGCTCTTCTGGGGGGTCCTACGAGCAGTACTTC | CASSSGGSYEQYF | TRBV28 | - | TRBJ2-7 | -
TGTGCCAGCAGCTTAAATTCTCTCCGGGGCGAGCAGTACTTC | CASSLNSLRGEQYF | TRBV7-9 | - | TRBJ2-7 | few
TGTGCCAGCAGCTCCGGGACAACTAATGAAAAACTGTTTTTT | CASSSGTTNEKLFF | TRBV5-4 | - | TRBJ1-4 | -
TGTGCCTGGAGTGTAACCGGGTTCAGGTACGAGCAGTACTTC | CAWSVTGFRYEQYF | TRBV30 | - | TRBJ2-7 | -
TGTGCCAGCAGTCCTAGAGCAACTAATGAAAAACTGTTTTTT | CASSPRATNEKLFF | TRBV7-2 | - | TRBJ1-4 | -
TGTGCCAGCAGTTTAGACAGCTACTCCTACAATGAGCAGTTCTTC | CASSLDSYSYNEQFF | TRBV27 | - | TRBJ2-1 | -
TGTGCCAGCAGCCCGCCGGCGCTTGATTCCTACGAGCAGTACTTC | CASSPPALDSYEQYF | TRBV7-2 | - | TRBJ2-7 | -
TGTGCCAGCAGTTTAGTGGTAGGGGGCGACGAGCAGTACTTC | CASSLVVGGDEQYF | TRBV27 | TRBD1 | TRBJ2-7 | -
TGTGCCTGGAGTGTAGGGCAAGGTGTCCCCTACGAGCAGTACTTC | CAWSVGQGVPYEQYF | TRBV30 | - | TRBJ2-7 | -
TGTGCCAGCAGTTCCGACCCGGGACAGGGGAACTATGGCTACACCTTC | CASSSDPGQGNYGYTF | TRBV6-5 | TRBD1 | TRBJ1-2 | -
TGTGCCAGCAGTTCCTACTCTATCGGGTACCAAGAGACCCAGTACTTC | CASSSYSIGYQETQYF | TRBV27 | - | TRBJ2-5 | -
TGTGCCAGCAGCCAACCCGCCACCTACGAGCAGTACTTC | CASSQPATYEQYF | TRBV21-1 | - | TRBJ2-7 | -
TGTGCCATAAGCCCCGGGACAGTGAACACTGAAGCTTTCTTT | CAISPGTVNTEAFF | TRBV10-3 | TRBD1 | TRBJ1-1 | -
TGCGCCAGCAGCTGGGGAAATCGACAGGAGGAAGAGACCCAGTACTTC | CASSWGNRQEEETQYF | TRBV5-1 | - | TRBJ2-5 | once
TGTGCCAGTAGCCGACCGGGGAGTCCCACTGAAGCTTTCTTT | CASSRPGSPTEAFF | TRBV19 | - | TRBJ1-1 | -
TGCGCCAGCAGCCAAGAAAGACTAGCGGATTTCACAGATACGCAGTATTTT | CASSQERLADFTDTQYF | TRBV4-1 | TRBD2 | TRBJ2-3 | -
TGTGCCAGCAGCAAAACCGGGACTAGTGGCGAGCAGTACTTC | CASSKTGTSGEQYF | TRBV9 | TRBD2 | TRBJ2-7 | -
TGCGCCAGCAGCTTAGGACAGCTAAGCTCCTACAATGAGCAGTTCTTC | CASSLGQLSSYNEQFF | TRBV5-1 | - | TRBJ2-1 | -
TGTGCCAGCAGCTTAACGTCTGGCACAGATACGCAGTATTTT | CASSLTSGTDTQYF | TRBV11-3 | - | TRBJ2-3 | -
TGCGCCAGCAGCTTCAGTCCTAGAAGAGAAAAACTGTTTTTT | CASSFSPRREKLFF | TRBV5-1 | - | TRBJ1-4 | -
TGTGCCAGCAGTTACGCTAGCGGGGGGGGACGAGAGACCCAGTACTTC | CASSYASGGGRETQYF | TRBV5-4 | TRBD2 | TRBJ2-5 | -
TGTGCCAGCAGCCCCAGACTAGCGGGGGAGCTTTTGGGGACCGGGGAGCTGTTTTTT | CASSPRLAGELLGTGELFF | TRBV4-2 | TRBD2 | TRBJ2-2 | once
TGTGCCAGCAGCTACGACAGGGGGCCTAGTGGCTACACCTTC | CASSYDRGPSGYTF | TRBV9 | TRBD1 | TRBJ1-2 | -
TGTGCCAGCAGCTTGTTCGCCGGACAGGGGTATGGCTACACCTTC | CASSLFAGQGYGYTF | TRBV7-3 | TRBD1 | TRBJ1-2 | once
TGTGCCAGCAGCCAAGGAGGGACTAGCGGCTACACCGGGGAGCTGTTTTTT | CASSQGGTSGYTGELFF | TRBV4-2 | TRBD2 | TRBJ2-2 | -
TGTGCCATCAGTGAAGGGGGAAACTATGGCTACACCTTC | CAISEGGNYGYTF | TRBV10-3 | - | TRBJ1-2 | -
TGTGCCAGCAGCAGACTAGCGGGAGGGCCAGAGGGTGAGCAGTTCTTC | CASSRLAGGPEGEQFF | TRBV28 | TRBD2 | TRBJ2-1 | -
TGTGCCAGCAGCCCCGCCTTACTAGCGGGCAGCAATGAGCAGTTCTTC | CASSPALLAGSNEQFF | TRBV7-2 | TRBD2 | TRBJ2-1 | -
TGTGCCAGCAGCAAGACAGGGGCCACTTCTGGGACCCAGTACTTC | CASSKTGATSGTQYF | TRBV11-3 | TRBD1 | TRBJ2-5 | -
TGTGCCACCAGCAGAACGACCACGGGATATCAGCCCCAGCATTTT | CATSRTTTGYQPQHF | TRBV15 | - | TRBJ1-5 | once
TGTGCCAGCACAGGGGACATCCTAGAGACCCAGTACTTC | CASTGDILETQYF | TRBV6-1 | - | TRBJ2-5 | -
TGTGCCAGTAGTATTACAGGGGGTTCCCCCTACAATGAGCAGTTCTTC | CASSITGGSPYNEQFF | TRBV19 | TRBD1 | TRBJ2-1 | -
TGTGCCAGCAGCACCCGGACTAGCAGAGATACGCAGTATTTT | CASSTRTSRDTQYF | TRBV7-2 | TRBD2 | TRBJ2-3 | -
TGTGCCAGCCGGACTAGCGGGGGGCCAGATACGCAGTATTTT | CASRTSGGPDTQYF | TRBV10-3 | TRBD2 | TRBJ2-3 | -
TGTGCCAGCAGCCAAACACCTGAAACTAGCGGGGGGGCCTACGAGCAGTACTTC | CASSQTPETSGGAYEQYF | TRBV13 | TRBD2 | TRBJ2-7 | -
TGTGCCAGCAGCTTAGGGGGGGCAGATACGCAGTATTTT | CASSLGGADTQYF | TRBV13 | - | TRBJ2-3 | -